This TCR beta chain was identified during a study of identical twins. Template switching introduced a universal primer site, and the cDNA bore unique molecular identifiers. Via MiXCR, TCRdb re-called the 5' RACE reads, giving one row per CDR3 protein. Of hundreds of thousands of distinct CDR3 sequences listed, around 8.3% were seen once; the top ten hold roughly 0.9%. V lost 3 bases to trimming and J lost 0 bases, with 11 bases between them. This CDR3 spans 16 amino acids. Germline assignment: CDR1 SEHNR and CDR2 FQNEAQ (reference sequence). Overall study findings and caveats: Out-of-frame alpha sequences common to twins exhibited a surplus of low generation probability.

The table lists this clonotype with a few counts. Its antigen is unidentified. The data also belong to a second study, concerning yellow fever vaccine responses in identical twins.

Sequencing was done on a sample of PBMCs. This receptor was taken from a woman under 30 in good health. The chain employs TRBV7-9 and TRBJ2-2, with TRBD1 as a possible D gene (5 bases). CDR3 DNA: TGTGCCAGCAGCTTCCCAGGCAGGGCGAACACCGGGGAGCTGTTTTTT. Residues: CASSFPGRANTGELFF.